One sample yielded the 24 T cell receptor beta chains listed below, sequenced in a study of CD8 T cells in Susac syndrome. The authors reverse transcribed about 0.5 to 1 ug RNA with random hexamers. TCRdb itself ran the immunoSEQ multiplex PCR reads through MiXCR, one entry per CDR3 protein. The data hold about 140,000 distinct CDR3 sequences, with 95% observed a single time. Sequences were obtained from CD4+ T cells from PBMCs. The receptors were sampled from a human donor with multiple sclerosis.

This chain links TRBV28 with TRBJ2-5; D unresolved. The V end was cut by 6 bases, the J end by 4 bases, with 6 bases between. The CDR3 length is 11 residues. The germline CDR1 and CDR2 sequences are MDHEN and SYDVKM. CDR3 region: CASSKRETQYF. CDR3 nucleotide sequence: TGTGCCAGCAGCAAAAGAGAGACCCAGTACTTC.

The chain joins TRBV19 to TRBJ1-6, with D possibly matching TRBD1 (5 bases). The CDR3 runs 13 residues. Germline V gene data show CDR1 as LNHDA and CDR2 as SQIVND (reference sequence). Between the trimmed V and J ends, which lost 5 bases and 11 bases, there was a span of 13 bases. CDR3 residues: CASSPGGAAPLHF. As DNA, the CDR3 is TGTGCCAGTAGTCCGGGGGGAGCGGCACCCCTCCACTTT.

This clonotype has just one count. The genes are TRBV4-2 and TRBJ2-2, with D possibly called TRBD1 or TRBD2 (5 bases each). Trimming cost V 1 base and J 4 bases, with 10 bases left between them. CDR1 LGHNA and CDR2 YNFKEQ come from the germline V gene. The CDR3 is 15 amino acids. The CDR3 sequence: CASSQGGSATGELFF. Here the CDR3 DNA reads TGTGCCAGCAGCCAAGGGGGGAGCGCCACCGGGGAGCTGTTTTTT.

In DNA, the CDR3 is TGTGCCAGCAGTACGCGGGGGCGTAGGGGCACTGAAGCTTTCTTT. It yields the protein CASSTRGRRGTEAFF. The chain recombines TRBV28 with TRBJ1-1; D may be TRBD1 (6 bases). Trimming pared 5 bases from V and 4 bases from J, leaving 17 bases between. Germline assignment: CDR1 MDHEN and CDR2 SYDVKM. The CDR3 covers 15 residues.

The CDR3 DNA reads as TGTGCCAGCAGCACCCGACTAGGCTACGAGCAGTACTTC. Translating it yields CASSTRLGYEQYF. The chain joins TRBV27 to TRBJ2-7; possibly TRBD2 for D (6 bases). Trimming pared 6 bases from V and 3 bases from J, leaving 12 bases between. CDR3 size: 13 residues. Germline values: CDR1 MNHEY, CDR2 SMNVEV (reference sequence).

The chain recombines TRBV12-3 or TRBV12-4 with TRBJ2-7; D gene uncertain. The CDR3 contains 12 residues. Trimming removed 6 bases at V and 3 bases at J, with 9 bases between. The CDR3 nucleotides are TGTGCCAGCAGCTGGTCAGTCTACGAGCAGTACTTC. This gives the protein CASSWSVYEQYF.

This chain joins TRBV20-1 and TRBJ1-2; D is perhaps TRBD1 (5 bases). This CDR3 spans 15 amino acids. Germline V lookup: CDR1 DFQATT, CDR2 SNEGSKA (reference sequence). CDR3 amino acids: CSTTGTQTGDYGYTF. In DNA form, the CDR3 reads TGCAGCACGACCGGGACGCAAACGGGGGACTATGGCTACACCTTC.

V is TRBV9 and J is TRBJ2-5, with a possible D match to TRBD1 (6 bases). V was pared by 5 bases and J by 0 bases, with 8 bases between. Per the germline V gene, CDR1 is SGDLS and CDR2 is YYNGEE. The CDR3 covers 13 residues. The CDR3 is CASSRQDQETQYF. CDR3 DNA: TGTGCCAGCAGTCGACAGGACCAAGAGACCCAGTACTTC.

The chain uses TRBV2 and TRBJ2-7; tentative D call: TRBD1 (6 bases). The CDR3 covers 12 residues. The V gene's germline CDR1 is SNHLY and CDR2 FYNNEI. V was shortened by 5 bases and J by 4 bases, with 9 bases between the two germline ends. This chain's CDR3 is CASSTQGYEQYF. In DNA, the CDR3 is TGTGCCAGCAGTACCCAGGGGTACGAGCAGTACTTC.

V and J are TRBV29-1 and TRBJ2-2, with 11 positions matching TRBD2. V shed 7 bases and J 0 bases; nucleotides not matched to a gene: 10. The CDR3 is 17 residues long. Germline values: CDR1 SQVTM, CDR2 ANQGSEA. CDR3 coding DNA: TGCAGCGCTGCGCACCTAGCGGGGGGATCGAACACCGGGGAGCTGTTTTTT. The encoded protein is CSAAHLAGGSNTGELFF.

The chain couples TRBV27 to TRBJ1-1; D gene uncertain. The germline V gene encodes CDR1 MNHEY and CDR2 SMNVEV (reference sequence). V was trimmed by 8 bases and J by 1 base, leaving 17 bases between them. The CDR3 consists of 15 residues. CDR3 in amino acids: CASYRMGRRNTEAFF. The CDR3 nucleotides read TGTGCCAGCTATCGAATGGGCAGGCGGAACACTGAAGCTTTCTTT.

J is TRBJ1-1 and V is TRBV12-3 or TRBV12-4; D uncertain. V was trimmed by 6 bases and J by 10 bases, leaving 18 bases between them. The CDR3 contains 13 residues. The CDR3, as DNA: TGTGCCAGCAGCGCAGGAACCCCAGACGTAGCTTTCTTT. It encodes CASSAGTPDVAFF.

The chain carries TRBV5-1 and TRBJ1-2; D ambiguous. CDR1 and CDR2 (germline): SGHRS, YFSETQ. V was clipped by 1 base and J by 3 bases, with 7 bases between them. The CDR3 runs 13 residues. CDR3 protein: CASSLLSDYGYTF. CDR3 sequence (DNA): TGCGCCAGCAGCTTGTTGTCGGACTATGGCTACACCTTC.

J is TRBJ2-1 and V is TRBV20-1; 8 nucleotides agree with TRBD2. The germline gives CDR1 DFQATT, CDR2 SNEGSKA (reference sequence). V lost 1 base to trimming and J lost 4 bases; unmatched junction nucleotides: 9. This CDR3 is 16 amino acids long. The CDR3 region has the DNA TGCAGTGCTAGAGGCCCCATGGGACTAGGGTACAATGAGCAGTTCTTC. Its translation is CSARGPMGLGYNEQFF.

CDR3 residues: CASSTRTSGVTDTQYF. The CDR3 DNA reads as TGTGCCAGCAGTACCCGGACTAGCGGAGTCACAGATACGCAGTATTTT. The chain combines TRBV25-1 with TRBJ2-3; 10 nucleotides line up with TRBD2. Germline CDR1 MGHDK, CDR2 SYGVNS. The CDR3 runs to 16 residues. With 5 bases clipped from V and 2 bases from J, the junction kept 7 bases outside the gene matches.

The V call is TRBV30, the J call TRBJ2-7, with D perhaps being TRBD1 or TRBD2 (8 bases each). Germline loops: CDR1 GTSNPN, CDR2 SVGIG (reference sequence). V lost 3 bases, J lost 2 bases, and 23 bases lay in between. The CDR3 spans 17 residues. DNA for the CDR3: TGTGCCTGGAGCCAGGGGGCTATAGCGGGGCGAACCTACGAGCAGTACTTC. This translates into CAWSQGAIAGRTYEQYF. Full variable domain (rest looked up from reference TRBV30 and TRBJ2-7): SQTIHQWPATLVQPVGSPLSLECTVEGTSNPNLYWYRQAAGRGLQLLFYSVGIGQISSEVPQNLSASRPQDRQFILSSKKLLLSDSGFYLCAWSQGAIAGRTYEQYFGPGTRLTVT.

This sequence joins TRBV29-1 and TRBJ2-7; possibly TRBD2 for D (5 bases). CDR1 is SQVTM and CDR2 is ANQGSEA in the germline V gene. The CDR3 loop spans 10 amino acids. Trimming took 5 bases from V and 5 from J, leaving 7 bases between them. The CDR3 loop reads CSVTGNEQYF. In DNA form, the CDR3 reads TGCAGCGTTACCGGGAACGAGCAGTACTTC.

The rearrangement joins TRBV20-1 to TRBJ2-1; 8 bases are a match to TRBD2. The trim removed 8 bases at V and 9 bases at J, leaving 12 bases unmatched. Looked up from germline, CDR1 is DFQATT and CDR2 is SNEGSKA (reference sequence). This CDR3 spans 13 amino acids. CDR3 DNA sequence: TGCAGTTGCACCGGGACTAGTTTGAGTGAGCAGTTCTTC. This translates into CSCTGTSLSEQFF.

This rearrangement joins TRBV28 to TRBJ2-3, with D perhaps assigned TRBD1 or TRBD2 (5 bases each). Between the trimmed V and J ends, which lost 5 bases and 4 bases, there was a span of 16 bases. CDR1 and CDR2 from the germline V gene are MDHEN and SYDVKM. The CDR3 runs to 15 residues. CDR3 DNA: TGTGCCAGCAGTGCCGCCACTGGGGGACCAGATACGCAGTATTTT. This sequence encodes CASSAATGGPDTQYF. The full variable domain, its missing parts supplied by reference TRBV28 and TRBJ2-3, is DVKVTQSSRYLVKRTGEKVFLECVQDMDHENMFWYRQDPGLGLRLIYFSYDVKMKEKGDIPEGYSVSREKKERFSLILESASTNQTSMYLCASSAATGGPDTQYFGPGTRLTVL.

The V and J genes are TRBV2 and TRBJ2-3; perhaps TRBD1 as D (6 bases). V lost 6 bases, J lost 0 bases, and 13 bases lay in between. This CDR3 contains 15 residues. Germline CDR1 reads SNHLY; CDR2 reads FYNNEI. The CDR3 here is CASRFVGTSTDTQYF. Written as DNA, the CDR3 is TGTGCCAGCAGGTTCGTCGGGACAAGCACAGATACGCAGTATTTT.

The rearrangement uses TRBV6-5 and TRBJ2-7; D not certain. Germline CDR1 MNHEY, CDR2 SVGAGI. This CDR3 is built from 17 residues. Trimming removed 0 bases at V and 0 bases at J, with 15 bases between. The DNA of the CDR3 is TGTGCCAGCAGTTACTCTTGGCTAGACGATTCCTCCTACGAGCAGTACTTC. This encodes CASSYSWLDDSSYEQYF.

The chain couples TRBV6-6 to TRBJ1-2; TRBD1 aligns across 10 bases. The J segment lost 3 bases and the V segment lost 6 bases, leaving 4 bases of the junction unmatched. The CDR3 runs 14 residues. Per germline, CDR1 MNHNY and CDR2 SVGAGI (reference sequence). Here the CDR3 reads CASSPGTGDYGYTF. For the CDR3, the DNA is TGTGCCAGCAGCCCCGGGACAGGGGACTATGGCTACACCTTC.

Here the CDR3 reads CASSEAMTSGVADTQYF. CDR3 sequence (DNA): TGTGCCAGCAGTGAAGCGATGACTAGCGGGGTCGCAGATACGCAGTATTTT. The rearrangement links TRBV2 to TRBJ2-3; TRBD2 matches 11 bases. Germline CDR1 is SNHLY and CDR2 is FYNNEI. V lost 0 bases to trimming and J lost 4 bases; unmatched junction nucleotides: 6. This CDR3 comprises 17 residues.

V and J are TRBV20-1 and TRBJ2-1; D is perhaps TRBD1 or TRBD2 (6 bases each). The CDR3 is 15 amino acids. V shed 6 bases and J shed 8 bases, with 23 bases lying between them. CDR1 DFQATT and CDR2 SNEGSKA come from the germline V gene (reference sequence). In nucleotides, the CDR3 is TGCAGTGCCTCCTTTGGGGGGCAGAAGTTTGATGAGCAGTTCTTC. Its translation: CSASFGGQKFDEQFF.